Listed below are T cell receptor beta chains from one sample, sequenced in a study of CD8+ T cells in alopecia areata. The data were produced by immunoSEQ multiplex PCR, yet TCRdb's version contains in-frame clones alone and is incomplete. This sample carries fewer than 250,000 clones, roughly 60% of them seen once, and the ten largest clones take about 1.3%. Sequenced material: CD4+ T cells sorted from blood, taken around week 50, from a patient treated with tofacitinib. Receptors were obtained from a human donor with alopecia areata. CDR3s leave out the opening cysteine and the closing phenylalanine or tryptophan.

TRBJ2-5,TRBV5-6,ASSEYLLAGEETQY
TRBJ2-7,TRBV4-3,ASSQDRAGNSYEQY
TRBJ1-2,TRBV20-1,MTPGEDGYT
TRBJ2-3,TRBV6-4,ASSDSRGQGTDTQY
TRBJ2-5,TRBV23-1,ASSPTAQETQY
TRBJ1-2,TRBV27,ASSLKGDRGGNYGYT
TRBJ2-5,TRBV5-1,ASSLTGTETQY
TRBJ1-4,TRBV7-2,ASSSSGEKLF
TRBJ2-1,TRBV29-1,SGGGQGNEQF
TRBJ2-7,TRBV6-5,ASSSLSPSEQY
TRBJ2-7,TRBV5-1,ASSDGQGATYEQY
TRBJ1-5,TRBV19,ASSIERNQPQH
TRBJ2-5,TRBV2,ASSAGLEATQY
TRBJ2-3,TRBV7-2,ASSPGGDTQY
TRBJ2-1,TRBV7-3,ASSTGLGDNEQF
TRBJ2-1,TRBV29-1,SVGGLAGDPYNEQF
TRBJ2-5,TRBV2,ASSEGTSGGRTLETQY
TRBJ2-5,TRBV25-1,ASGLSGNHQETQY
TRBJ2-3,TRBV7-2,ASSLSRPDTDTQY
TRBJ1-1,TRBV29-1,SVQPGQGRAF
TRBJ2-3,TRBV11-2,ASSLWATSTDTQY
TRBJ2-1,TRBV29-1,SVARAYNEQF
TRBJ2-3,TRBV30,AWSVSGGRISTDTQY
TRBJ1-2,TRBV25-1,ASSASVGNYGYT
TRBJ1-5,TRBV7-2,ASSQQGARNQPQH
TRBJ1-1,TRBV5-1,ASSLVSTNTEAF
TRBJ2-1,TRBV30,AWSGDDNEQF
TRBJ2-7,TRBV29-1,SVEVVYGTGTV
TRBJ1-3,TRBV4-3,ASSHRGGGNTIY
TRBJ1-4,TRBV7-9,ASSFPRGTGSEKLF
TRBJ1-2,TRBV5-1,ASSRGTGQGYT
TRBJ2-3,TRBV7-6,ASSSGAKDTQY
TRBJ1-5,TRBV30,AWSLETGHPQH
TRBJ2-7,TRBV12-5,ASGLDPRKQY
TRBJ2-7,TRBV7-8,ASSPKSRQGPSPYEQY
TRBJ2-1,TRBV30,AWSVQGANEQF
TRBJ1-6,TRBV6-5,ASSLGQGSSPLH
TRBJ2-1,TRBV7-2,ASSGLADYNEQF
TRBJ2-7,TRBV11-3,ASSSTMGAYEQY
TRBJ1-5,TRBV7-8,ASSPGQRNQPQH
TRBJ2-3,TRBV9,ASSWSPDTDTQY
TRBJ2-1,TRBV19,ASSIDRRLPLGSYNEQF
TRBJ2-5,TRBV27,ASGKGGPGETQY
TRBJ2-7,TRBV29-1,SVRTGGEQY
TRBJ2-5,TRBV29-1,SVGGMRETQY
TRBJ2-5,TRBV10-2,ASSVGGGWETQY
TRBJ2-7,TRBV27,ASGAGGPVEQY
TRBJ1-1,TRBV29-1,SVKGSFTINTEAF
TRBJ2-2,TRBV7-2,ASSLRTGELF
TRBJ2-1,TRBV13,ASSLAYRLIGVNEQF
TRBJ1-2,TRBV5-1,ASSLVAGDGYT
TRBJ1-6,TRBV15,ATSRDVGSPLH
TRBJ2-2,TRBV9,ASSVRYGDGELF
TRBJ2-1,TRBV9,ASTLGQGIMSYNEQF